The TCR beta chain described here comes from a study of cytomegalovirus exposure and HLA in healthy donors. Study-wide points: The records held CMV serostatus as the only immune exposure information. Later analysis indicated greater clonal expansion among HLA-associated TCR beta chains than among equally common other chains.

Trimming cost V 0 bases and J 5 bases, with 17 bases left between them. Germline V gene lookup returns CDR1 LGHNA and CDR2 YSLEER. The CDR3 consists of 16 residues. The PCR contained 60 Vbeta and 13 Jbeta primers. Clones were sequenced by immunoSEQ multiplex PCR, and TCRdb holds only the in-frame ones, with some missing. Counted here are over 95,000 clones, under 85% occurring once; the ten biggest clones make up 1.5% to 2.5%. Worth noting for this clone: Its specificity is unknown.

The receptor was isolated from a man aged 35 to 55 in good health and CMV-seronegative. What was sequenced was PBMCs. This chain links TRBV4-3 with TRBJ2-7, with a possible D match to TRBD1 (5 bases). The CDR3 here is CASSQDWQGTTDEQYF. The CDR3 nucleotides are TGCGCCAGCAGCCAAGATTGGCAGGGAACCACAGACGAGCAGTACTTC.